A single TCR beta chain is shown here with its context. Its antigen is still unknown. Profiling relied on immunoSEQ multiplex PCR, and the TCRdb table lists in-frame clones only, not all of them. The sample carries 4,000 to 5,000 clones, about two thirds recorded once. The sample comes from a study of CD8 T cell repertoires and HIV-1 epitope variants. The clonotype comes from a male donor with HIV. Sequenced: cultured CD8+ T cells derived from PBMCs.

The CDR3 DNA reads TGTGCCAGTAGTATGTCGGGACTTTACAATGAGCAGTTCTTC. Amino acid sequence: CASSMSGLYNEQFF. The chain employs TRBV19 and TRBJ2-1, with D maybe TRBD2 (6 bases). Germline assignment: CDR1 LNHDA and CDR2 SQIVND (reference sequence). Trimming shortened V by 3 bases and J by 4 bases, and 10 bases separated the two germline ends. CDR3 length: 14 amino acids.